Following are 26 T cell receptor beta chains from one sample sequenced in a study of T cell repertoires in cytomegalovirus infection. These TCRs are of unknown antigen specificity. TCRdb re-called the reads through MiXCR, storing one row per CDR3 protein. The data hold 80,000 to 95,000 distinct CDR3 sequences, with approximately 32% observed a single time. The sequencing used CD8+ T cells from cultured PBMCs, collected from culture after CMV antigen stimulation. Every receptor here comes from a human donor in good health (CMV status not recorded). Some clones in this sample may be carry-over from other donors' samples.

This chain links TRBV11-2 with TRBJ2-7, with 8 bases that match TRBD2. The germline V gene encodes CDR1 SGHAT and CDR2 FQNNGV. This CDR3 contains 14 residues. V shed 1 base, J shed 6 bases, and the junction held 5 bases outside the gene matches. Here the CDR3 reads CASSLGGGFCEQYF. CDR3 coding DNA: TGTGCCAGCAGCTTAGGCGGGGGGTTCTGCGAGCAGTACTTC.

This clonotype came up many times. This rearrangement joins TRBV7-3 to TRBJ2-1; no reliable D call. Germline-derived CDR1 and CDR2 are SGHTA and FQGTGA. The CDR3 contains 14 residues. V lost 0 bases, J lost 5 bases, and 8 bases lay in between. Here the CDR3 DNA reads TGTGCCAGCAGCTTAACGTGGCAGAACAATGAGCAGTTCTTC. This translates into CASSLTWQNNEQFF.

In this sample, this clonotype turned up many times. This chain connects TRBV7-6 to TRBJ2-7, with 7 nucleotides matching TRBD2. Per the germline V gene, CDR1 is SGHVS and CDR2 is FNYEAQ. Trimming removed 3 bases from V and 2 bases from J; junction bases left unmatched: 16. This CDR3 contains 18 residues. The DNA of the CDR3 is TGTGCCAGCAGCTTCCGACGAGTTGAGCGGGGACCTACCTACGAGCAGTACTTC. Its translation is CASSFRRVERGPTYEQYF. Filled out from reference TRBV7-6 and TRBJ2-7, the complete variable domain reads GAGVSQSPRYKVTKRGQDVALRCDPISGHVSLYWYRQALGQGPEFLTYFNYEAQQDKSGLPNDRFSAERPEGSISTLTIQRTEQRDSAMYRCASSFRRVERGPTYEQYFGPGTRLTVT.

The rearrangement uses TRBV11-1 and TRBJ2-1; the D gene is possibly TRBD2 (5 bases). The length of the CDR3 is 16 residues. The germline CDR1 and CDR2 sequences are SGHAT and FQDESV (reference sequence). Trimming stripped 2 bases from V and 8 bases from J, with 19 bases between. CDR3 protein: CASSLTRFARQDEQFF. The CDR3 region has the DNA TGTGCCAGCAGCTTAACTAGATTCGCCCGTCAGGATGAGCAGTTCTTC.

This clonotype came up a few times. The V and J genes are TRBV4-1 and TRBJ2-3; D possibly corresponds to TRBD2 (5 bases). The V end lost 4 bases, the J end lost 6 bases, and 11 bases lay between the germline ends. Germline CDR1 and CDR2: MGHRA and YSYEKL. The CDR3 extends over 13 amino acids. The chain's CDR3 is CASSPGVWDTQYF. In DNA, the CDR3 is TGCGCCAGCAGCCCCGGGGTCTGGGATACGCAGTATTTT.

The genes are TRBV7-2 and TRBJ2-7; 11 bases line up with TRBD2. Germline values: CDR1 SGHTA, CDR2 FQGNSA. This CDR3 comprises 17 residues. J lost 2 bases, V lost 0 bases, and 6 bases had no gene match. CDR3: CASSLALLAGDPYEQYF. Here the CDR3 DNA reads TGTGCCAGCAGCTTAGCCCTACTAGCGGGGGACCCCTACGAGCAGTACTTC.

This clonotype was counted ten times or more. V is TRBV9 and J is TRBJ2-3, with TRBD2 identical over 14 bases. Germline CDR1 SGDLS, CDR2 YYNGEE. Trimming took 4 bases from V and 1 from J; bases not matched to a gene: 8. This CDR3 comprises 18 residues. Here the CDR3 reads CASSLGTSGGLGTDTQYF. CDR3 sequence (DNA): TGTGCCAGCAGCCTGGGGACTAGCGGGGGCCTTGGCACAGATACGCAGTATTTT. The full variable domain, with the rest looked up from reference TRBV9 and TRBJ2-3, is DSGVTQTPKHLITATGQRVTLRCSPRSGDLSVYWYQQSLDQGLQFLIQYYNGEERAKGNILERFSAQQFPDLHSELNLSSLELGDSALYFCASSLGTSGGLGTDTQYFGPGTRLTVL.

This chain links TRBV27 with TRBJ1-2; D is undetermined. CDR3 length: 16 amino acids. Deletions cut 3 bases from V and 6 bases from J, with 20 bases between. Germline V lookup: CDR1 MNHEY, CDR2 SMNVEV (reference sequence). CDR3 protein: CASSLAGRGILDGYTF. CDR3 in DNA: TGTGCCAGCAGTTTGGCGGGCCGGGGAATTCTCGATGGCTACACCTTC.

This clonotype was seen ten or more times. The chain employs TRBV7-8 and TRBJ1-1, with D perhaps matching TRBD1 (5 bases). V lost 7 bases to trimming and J lost 0 bases, with 15 bases between them. CDR1 and CDR2 from the germline V gene are SGHVS and FQNEAQ. This CDR3 has 15 residues. CDR3 in DNA: TGTGCCAGCACCTTCCAGGGTTTAATGAACACTGAAGCTTTCTTT. It specifies CASTFQGLMNTEAFF.

V and J are TRBV12-3 or TRBV12-4 and TRBJ1-1; 7 bases map to TRBD1. The CDR3 totals 15 residues. V shed 4 bases and J 1 base; nucleotides not matched to a gene: 6. The CDR3, as DNA: TGTGCCAGCAGTTACAGGGGAGGGGGGAACACTGAAGCTTTCTTT. It specifies CASSYRGGGNTEAFF.

In its sample, this clonotype was seen many times. V is TRBV12-3 or TRBV12-4 and J is TRBJ2-7; TRBD1 matches 8 bases. V dropped 6 bases and J dropped 2; count of bases not matched to a gene: 6. This CDR3 is 14 amino acids long. CDR3 residues: CASRMDRDAYEQYF. The CDR3 DNA sequence: TGTGCCAGCAGAATGGACAGGGACGCCTACGAGCAGTACTTC.

At least ten counts were recorded for this clonotype. V usage is TRBV7-2 and J usage is TRBJ2-2; 7 bases are shared with TRBD1. The germline V gene encodes CDR1 SGHTA and CDR2 FQGNSA. V shed 3 bases, J shed 4 bases, and the junction held 8 bases outside the gene matches. The CDR3 totals 16 residues. The CDR3 nucleotides read TGTGCCAGCAGCTTCAGACAGGGCCATCCCACCGGGGAGCTGTTTTTT. Its translation: CASSFRQGHPTGELFF. Based on the CDR3 plus reference TRBV7-2 and TRBJ2-2, the full variable domain is GAGVSQSPSNKVTEKGKDVELRCDPISGHTALYWYRQSLGQGLEFLIYFQGNSAPDKSGLPSDRFSAERTGGSVSTLTIQRTQQEDSAVYLCASSFRQGHPTGELFFGEGSRLTVL.

The rearrangement joins TRBV7-9 to TRBJ2-2, with D tentatively TRBD1 (6 bases). The CDR3 runs to 15 residues. The germline V and J ends were trimmed by 2 bases and 5 bases, with 12 bases remaining between them. Germline loops: CDR1 SEHNR, CDR2 FQNEAQ (reference sequence). CDR3 protein: CASSLPGQGTGELFF. CDR3 DNA sequence: TGTGCCAGCAGCTTACCGGGGCAGGGGACCGGGGAGCTGTTTTTT.

The rearrangement joins TRBV5-5 to TRBJ1-1; D is ambiguous. Germline V gene lookup returns CDR1 SGHKS and CDR2 YYEKEE (reference sequence). Between the trimmed V and J ends, which lost 4 bases and 0 bases, there was a span of 13 bases. The CDR3 runs to 15 residues. The CDR3 nucleotides read TGTGCCAGCAGCCCCCGACTGATTATGAACACTGAAGCTTTCTTT. Residues: CASSPRLIMNTEAFF.

This clonotype was picked up many times. CDR3 coding DNA: TGTGCCACCAGCAGCATGGGGTACAATCAGCCCCAGCATTTT. It is translated as CATSSMGYNQPQHF. The chain employs TRBV15 and TRBJ1-5; D is uncertain. The CDR3 is made up of 14 amino acids. The germline V gene has CDR1 LNHNV and CDR2 YYDKDF (reference sequence). V lost 3 bases, J lost 3 bases, and 9 bases lay in between. Variable domain in full (rest from reference TRBV15 and TRBJ1-5): DAMVIQNPRYQVTQFGKPVTLSCSQTLNHNVMYWYQQKSSQAPKLLFHYYDKDFNNEADTPDNFQSRRPNTSFCFLDIRSPGLGDTAMYLCATSSMGYNQPQHFGDGTRLSIL.

The chain employs TRBV12-3 or TRBV12-4 and TRBJ2-5; 9 bases line up with TRBD1. J was trimmed by 4 bases and V by 6 bases; bases with no gene match: 6. The CDR3 runs 14 residues. The chain's CDR3 is CASRGTGSIETQYF. In nucleotides, the CDR3 is TGTGCCAGCAGGGGGACAGGGTCGATAGAGACCCAGTACTTC.

The chain links TRBV5-1 to TRBJ2-7, with a possible D match to TRBD2 (6 bases). Germline V gene data show CDR1 as SGHRS and CDR2 as YFSETQ. CDR3 length: 16 amino acids. V was pared by 0 bases and J by 3 bases, with 16 bases between. The chain's CDR3 is CASSLGQRGYGYEQYF. The CDR3 DNA sequence: TGCGCCAGCAGCTTGGGTCAACGGGGGTACGGCTACGAGCAGTACTTC.

J is TRBJ2-1 and V is TRBV29-1; 10 bases agree with TRBD2. The CDR3 is 19 amino acids. Looked up from germline, CDR1 is SQVTM and CDR2 is ANQGSEA. J gave up 5 bases and V 2 bases, and 18 bases lay outside the gene matches. This chain's CDR3 is CSVERGVEAGGNVHNEQFF. CDR3 bases: TGCAGCGTTGAACGCGGTGTGGAAGCGGGGGGGAACGTTCACAATGAGCAGTTCTTC.

The V and J genes are TRBV6-5 and TRBJ2-3, with a possible D match to TRBD1 (5 bases). V was trimmed by 3 bases and J by 1 base, leaving 11 bases between them. This CDR3 has 15 residues. Germline loops: CDR1 MNHEY, CDR2 SVGAGI. CDR3 DNA: TGTGCCAGCAGTTATTGGGGCGCCGGCACAGATACGCAGTATTTT. Its translation: CASSYWGAGTDTQYF.

The chain links TRBV24-1 to TRBJ2-1; maybe TRBD2 (6 bases). The CDR3 consists of 15 residues. Germline-derived CDR1 and CDR2 are KGHDR and SFDVKD. V lost 1 base to trimming and J lost 5 bases, with 11 bases between them. Here the CDR3 reads CATSDFGGGDNEQFF. The CDR3 DNA sequence: TGTGCCACCAGTGATTTCGGGGGAGGCGACAATGAGCAGTTCTTC.

V is TRBV4-1 and J is TRBJ1-4; D unclear. This CDR3 contains 15 residues. Germline V lookup: CDR1 MGHRA, CDR2 YSYEKL. V lost 4 bases, J lost 4 bases, and 13 bases lay in between. CDR3 sequence reads: CASSRREGFNEKLFF. The CDR3 DNA sequence: TGCGCCAGCAGCCGGAGAGAGGGTTTTAATGAAAAACTGTTTTTT.

In this sample, this clonotype turned up many times. The chain recombines TRBV7-2 with TRBJ2-3; no clear D. Per germline, CDR1 SGHTA and CDR2 FQGNSA. Trimming stripped 3 bases from V and 5 bases from J, with 6 bases between. The CDR3 has 12 amino acids. The CDR3 reads CASSFSGDTQYF. CDR3 nucleotide sequence: TGTGCCAGCAGCTTTAGTGGAGATACGCAGTATTTT. Full variable domain (missing parts from reference TRBV7-2 and TRBJ2-3): GAGVSQSPSNKVTEKGKDVELRCDPISGHTALYWYRQSLGQGLEFLIYFQGNSAPDKSGLPSDRFSAERTGGSVSTLTIQRTQQEDSAVYLCASSFSGDTQYFGPGTRLTVL.

The rearrangement links TRBV27 to TRBJ2-7, with D maybe TRBD1 (5 bases). Germline CDR1 reads MNHEY; CDR2 reads SMNVEV (reference sequence). Trimming took off 6 bases at V and 0 bases at J, with 12 bases between the two ends. The CDR3 runs to 14 residues. The CDR3 spells CASRMQGSSYEQYF. The CDR3 DNA reads as TGTGCCAGCAGAATGCAGGGCAGCTCCTACGAGCAGTACTTC.

V and J are TRBV7-9 and TRBJ2-5, with a tentative D call TRBD1 (5 bases). This CDR3 has 15 amino acids. V gave up 4 bases and J gave up 0 bases, with 12 bases separating them. The V gene's germline CDR1 is SEHNR and CDR2 FQNEAQ (reference sequence). The CDR3 is CASSSRQMYQETQYF. The CDR3 DNA reads as TGTGCCAGCAGCTCCCGACAGATGTACCAAGAGACCCAGTACTTC.

This clonotype was recorded many times. The V gene is TRBV7-3, the J gene TRBJ2-1, with D maybe TRBD2 (6 bases). Trimming took off 3 bases at V and 5 bases at J, with 11 bases between the two ends. Germline V gene data show CDR1 as SGHTA and CDR2 as FQGTGA. CDR3 size: 14 residues. The CDR3 here is CASSFGGAHNEQFF. CDR3 nucleotides: TGTGCCAGCAGCTTTGGCGGGGCTCACAATGAGCAGTTCTTC.

This clonotype was observed a few times. This chain connects TRBV10-3 to TRBJ2-7; D is perhaps TRBD1 (6 bases). This CDR3 contains 15 residues. CDR1 and CDR2 (germline): ENHRY, SYGVKD. Trimming stripped 4 bases from V and 5 bases from J, with 18 bases between. CDR3 nucleotide sequence: TGTGCCATCAGTGCCTTACAACAGGGTTTCGACGAGCAGTACTTC. Its translation is CAISALQQGFDEQYF.